This T cell receptor (beta chain) stems from a study of blood T cell repertoires in COVID-19. Repertoires were generated with immunoSEQ multiplex PCR, while TCRdb's copy carries only in-frame clones and drops some. The sample lists under 100,000 clones, approximately 81% occurring once. Germline-derived CDR1 and CDR2 are SGHTA and FQGNSA. Trimming removed 3 bases at V and 3 bases at J, with 15 bases between. The CDR3 runs 15 residues. Sequenced: peripheral blood. This sequence was found in an elderly man with active or convalescent COVID-19. The chain carries TRBV7-2 and TRBJ2-7; D is undetermined. In nucleotides, the CDR3 is TGTGCCAGCAGCTTTTCGTTGCAGGCAGTCTACGAGCAGTACTTC. Amino acid sequence: CASSFSLQAVYEQYF.